This TCR beta chain was observed in a study of T cells expressing NK-cell markers. Study background: Sorted T-cell subsets CD3+CD56+NKG2C+, CD3+CD56+NKG2C- and CD3+CD56-NKG2C+ were TCR beta-sequenced.

Points on this clonotype: Its antigen remains unidentified.

TCRdb re-analyzed the 5' RACE reads; it lists each CDR3 protein once, without DNA. The sample includes approximately 380,000 distinct CDR3 sequences. General study findings and limits: Over 5 donors carried dominant NKG2C+ clonotypes that made up roughly 1.0-8% of their CD8+ T cells.

The germline V gene has CDR1 MNHNS and CDR2 SASEGT. The CDR3 spans 16 residues. The sequence derives from a man between 18 and 69 years old in good health. The chain combines TRBV6-1 with TRBJ2-1; checking the TCRdb D call of TRBD2 is not possible without DNA. Sequenced input: blood T cells: a sorted CD56 or NKG2C T cell subset, CD4+ or CD8+ T cells, or bulk PBMC T cells (not recorded which). The chain's CDR3 is CASSSRSSSSYNEQFF.